This T cell receptor (beta chain) was identified during a study of blood T cells in healthy people across ages. Together with a sample-barcoded 5' primer, a J-beta primer mix was included in a second PCR lasting about 7 to 11 cycles. TCRdb reprocessed the 5' RACE reads via MiXCR and lists one record per CDR3 protein. The data contain approximately 800,000 distinct CDR3 sequences, roughly 26% of them seen just once; the ten biggest clones take up over 2.5%. Germline lookup yields CDR1 SEHNR and CDR2 FQNEAQ (reference sequence). The CDR3 covers 12 residues. This same sample was also taken into another study, of T cells of mothers and their children. Turning to that study: The study found slightly higher but non-significant overlap in related versus unrelated mother-child pairs.

Sequencing input: blood. The rearrangement links TRBV7-9 to TRBJ2-5, with D unclear. The better agreement between TRBJ2-7 and the DNA end casts doubt on the J call. The sequence came from a boy between 10 and 17 years old in good health. The CDR3 nucleotides read TGTGCCAGCAGCTTAGGGCTCCACGAGCAGTACTTC. It is translated as CASSLGLHEQYF.